Listed here are 20 T cell receptor beta chains from one sample, sequenced in a study of CD8+CD57+ T cells in acquired aplastic anemia. Genomic DNA acted as the template from which TCR beta VDJ combination and CDR3 sequence profiling were carried out. TCRdb re-analysed the reads in MiXCR, keeping a single row per CDR3 protein. There are roughly 150,000 distinct CDR3 sequences in the sample; around 40% occur only once, and about 1.1% lies in the top ten. Sequencing was done on a sample of sorted CD4+, CD8+, or CD8+CD57+ T cells (not recorded which) from PBMCs. All receptors come from a human donor in good health.

V is TRBV25-1 and J is TRBJ2-2; D is unclear. Germline V CDR1 and CDR2: MGHDK, SYGVNS. The CDR3 length is 16 residues. V gave up 0 bases and J gave up 0 bases, with 8 bases separating them. The CDR3 is CASSEYGLANTGELFF. The DNA of the CDR3 is TGTGCCAGCAGTGAATACGGGCTAGCGAACACCGGGGAGCTGTTTTTT.

Worth noting for this clonotype: This clone may be a read error of a much larger clone one base away. V usage is TRBV6-2 or TRBV6-3 and J usage is TRBJ1-6; no clear D gene. CDR3 size: 19 residues. CDR1 and CDR2 (germline): MNHEY, SVGEGT. Here the CDR3 DNA reads TGTGCCAGCAGTTACTCGAAAATAGGGTCTGTATCCTGTAATTCACCCCTCCACTTT. Protein: CASSYSKIGSVSCNSPLHF.

CDR3 sequence: CASSDRDSSYNEQFF. CDR3 bases: TGTGCCAGCAGTGACCGGGACAGCAGTTACAATGAGCAGTTCTTC. This rearrangement joins TRBV25-1 to TRBJ2-1; 7 nucleotides match TRBD1. The ends lost 3 bases at V and 4 bases at J; junction bases unmatched: 6. Germline V CDR1 and CDR2: MGHDK, SYGVNS. CDR3 length: 15 amino acids.

This clonotype turned up a few times. V is TRBV2 and J is TRBJ2-7; D not resolved. Trimming removed 2 bases at V and 6 bases at J, with 14 bases between. Per germline, CDR1 SNHLY and CDR2 FYNNEI. The CDR3 covers 14 residues. The CDR3 protein is CASSESRTVGEQYF. The CDR3 DNA sequence: TGTGCCAGCAGTGAAAGTCGTACAGTCGGCGAGCAGTACTTC.

This chain uses TRBV15 with TRBJ1-3; D gene ambiguous. This CDR3 is 14 amino acids long. V was pared by 4 bases and J by 3 bases, with 10 bases between. Looked up from germline, CDR1 is LNHNV and CDR2 is YYDKDF (reference sequence). In DNA, the CDR3 is TGTGCCACCAGCAAAGTAGGTCGTGGAAACACCATATATTTT. Protein: CATSKVGRGNTIYF.

This clonotype was recorded many times. This sequence joins TRBV20-1 and TRBJ2-3; a weak D match, TRBD2 (5 bases). The CDR3 consists of 15 residues. From germline, CDR1 is DFQATT and CDR2 SNEGSKA (reference sequence). Trimming removed 5 bases at V and 0 bases at J, with 15 bases between. CDR3 sequence reads: CSADTGRGSTDTQYF. The CDR3 DNA follows: TGCAGTGCTGACACCGGACGGGGAAGCACAGATACGCAGTATTTT.

The V and J genes are TRBV7-6 and TRBJ2-7; a weak D match, TRBD1 (6 bases). Between the trimmed V and J ends, which lost 0 bases and 2 bases, there was a span of 17 bases. Germline CDR1 is SGHVS and CDR2 is FNYEAQ. CDR3 length equals 17 residues. CDR3 sequence reads: CASSLASGQGFTYEQYF. CDR3 nucleotide sequence: TGTGCCAGCAGCTTAGCGTCGGGCCAGGGGTTCACCTACGAGCAGTACTTC.

The chain uses TRBV10-1 and TRBJ2-7; 8 bases match TRBD2. J gave up 6 bases and V 3 bases, and 19 bases lay outside the gene matches. Per the germline V gene, CDR1 is WNHNN and CDR2 is SYGVQD (reference sequence). The CDR3 length is 18 residues. As DNA, the CDR3 is TGCGCCAGCAGTGAATCTCGGCTGGTGAGCGGGGGAGCCGGCGAGCAGTACTTC. It is translated as CASSESRLVSGGAGEQYF.

This clonotype was seen at least ten times. CDR3 in amino acids: CASTLDRTGANTIYF. For the CDR3, the DNA is TGTGCCAGCACCCTCGATCGGACAGGGGCGAACACCATATATTTT. V and J are TRBV12-3 or TRBV12-4 and TRBJ1-3; 9 positions match TRBD1. J lost 7 bases, V lost 7 bases, and 11 bases had no gene match. The CDR3 runs 15 residues.

This clonotype was counted ten times or more. The chain recombines TRBV7-3 with TRBJ1-3, with TRBD1 matching over 8 bases. J was trimmed by 2 bases and V by 0 bases; bases with no gene match: 9. The CDR3 is 18 residues long. Germline CDR1 is SGHTA and CDR2 is FQGTGA. CDR3 DNA sequence: TGTGCCAGCAGCTTAACGGGGGGTGCAGGGGGCGCTGGAAACACCATATATTTT. Protein: CASSLTGGAGGAGNTIYF.

This clonotype was seen at least ten times. The chain is built from TRBV6-5 and TRBJ2-7; TRBD2 agrees at 8 bases. Unmatched junction bases numbered 3, after V lost 2 bases and J lost 3 bases. CDR1 is MNHEY, CDR2 SVGAGI, per germline. The length of the CDR3 is 14 residues. The CDR3 sequence is CASSYRGGLYEQYF. CDR3 coding DNA: TGTGCCAGCAGTTACCGGGGGGGCCTCTACGAGCAGTACTTC.

Many counts were recorded for this clonotype. This chain connects TRBV7-9 to TRBJ1-1; D is perhaps TRBD1 (6 bases). The CDR3 loop spans 15 amino acids. Germline CDR1 SEHNR, CDR2 FQNEAQ (reference sequence). V was clipped by 1 base and J by 1 base, with 10 bases between them. CDR3 residues: CASSLGGARNTEAFF. In DNA form, the CDR3 reads TGTGCCAGCAGCTTAGGGGGGGCCAGGAACACTGAAGCTTTCTTT.

There are many counts of this clonotype. The CDR3 nucleotides are TGTGCCAGCAGTCCATGGACAACTGAGTATGGCTACACCTTC. Translated: CASSPWTTEYGYTF. The rearrangement uses TRBV12-3 or TRBV12-4 and TRBJ1-2, with a weak D call TRBD1 (5 bases). CDR3 size: 14 residues. Trimming pared 5 bases from V and 5 bases from J, leaving 15 bases between.

The table lists this clonotype with many counts. This rearrangement joins TRBV2 to TRBJ1-3; the D is unclear. The germline V and J ends were trimmed by 6 bases and 6 bases, with 12 bases remaining between them. The CDR3 consists of 13 residues. Looked up from germline, CDR1 is SNHLY and CDR2 is FYNNEI. CDR3 in DNA: TGTGCCAGCAGCCCCGGAACGGCAAACACCATATATTTT. This codes for CASSPGTANTIYF.

The J gene is TRBJ1-1, the V gene TRBV2, with 10 bases that match TRBD1. With 4 bases clipped from V and 4 bases from J, the junction kept 0 bases outside the gene matches. The CDR3 is 13 residues long. Germline CDR1 is SNHLY and CDR2 is FYNNEI. The CDR3: CASSGDRGTEAFF. CDR3 nucleotides: TGTGCCAGCAGTGGGGACAGGGGCACTGAAGCTTTCTTT. The full variable domain, in which reference TRBV2 and TRBJ1-1 provide the parts outside the CDR3, is EPEVTQTPSHQVTQMGQEVILRCVPISNHLYFYWYRQILGQKVEFLVSFYNNEISEKSEIFDDQFSVERPDGSNFTLKIRSTKLEDSAMYFCASSGDRGTEAFFGQGTRLTVV.

The chain links TRBV2 to TRBJ1-2; no clear D. The CDR3 extends over 11 amino acids. Trimming took off 8 bases at V and 8 bases at J, with 12 bases between the two ends. CDR1 and CDR2 from the germline V gene are SNHLY and FYNNEI. In nucleotides, the CDR3 is TGTGCCAGCCGTGCGAAGGGAGGCTACACCTTC. It is translated as CASRAKGGYTF.

V and J are TRBV29-1 and TRBJ2-5; D is unresolved. Trimming left V 8 bases short and J 1 base short, with 11 bases between. This CDR3 is built from 12 residues. Germline CDR1 reads SQVTM; CDR2 reads ANQGSEA. The CDR3: CSSLVVQETQYF. The CDR3 DNA follows: TGCAGCAGTTTAGTGGTCCAAGAGACCCAGTACTTC.

The chain employs TRBV28 and TRBJ2-6, with 8 bases that match TRBD2. The CDR3 runs to 15 residues. V shed 7 bases, J shed 2 bases, and the junction held 4 bases outside the gene matches. Per the germline V gene, CDR1 is MDHEN and CDR2 is SYDVKM. CDR3 DNA sequence: TGTGCCAGCACCAGGCGGGGGGCTGGGGCCAACGTCCTGACTTTC. As protein: CASTRRGAGANVLTF.

This clonotype was recorded many times. The chain joins TRBV29-1 to TRBJ2-7; D may be TRBD1 (5 bases). Germline CDR1 reads SQVTM; CDR2 reads ANQGSEA. The CDR3 loop spans 14 amino acids. Trimming left V 6 bases short and J 0 bases short, with 15 bases between. The CDR3 bases are TGCAGCGTCCCCCGCCAGGGTAGCTCCTACGAGCAGTACTTC. It translates to CSVPRQGSSYEQYF.

This chain joins TRBV3-1 and TRBJ2-1, with D possibly matching TRBD1 (6 bases). V was cut by 4 bases and J by 6 bases, with 13 bases left in between. The CDR3 length is 14 residues. Germline values: CDR1 LGHDT, CDR2 YNNKEL (reference sequence). CDR3 protein: CASSLGGQPNEQFF. The CDR3 DNA sequence: TGTGCCAGCAGCCTTGGAGGACAGCCCAATGAGCAGTTCTTC.